This T cell receptor (beta chain) was found in a study of blood T cell repertoires in COVID-19. Looking at the study overall: COVID-19 samples collected from the United States, Italy and Spain covered acute and convalescent phases. T cells, B-cell-depleted T cells, or PBMCs provided the cDNA or gDNA that served as material.

In the original analysis: Quantification of nucleated cells was approximated via reference gene primer amplification. The table came from immunoSEQ multiplex PCR; TCRdb's copy has only in-frame clones and leaves some out. That table gives V, J and clone size, and the DNA gave D and trimming. The sample carries about 240,000 clones, around 86% recorded once. Trimming removed 5 bases at V and 6 bases at J, with 14 bases between. This CDR3 has 14 residues. Germline V CDR1 and CDR2: SNHLY, FYNNEI. Specimen: peripheral blood. The receptor was isolated from a woman aged 60 to 75 with active or convalescent COVID-19. This chain links TRBV2 with TRBJ1-5; D gene unclear. CDR3 loop: CASSRDHESQPQHF. The CDR3 DNA follows: TGTGCCAGCAGTCGGGATCACGAGAGTCAGCCCCAGCATTTT.